The 13 T cell receptor beta chains below all came from one sample that was sequenced in a study of T cells after yellow fever vaccination (dated 2019 in TCRdb). Per the publication, the treatment or condition label means: live attenuated yellow fever vaccine strain. Libraries were made using 5' RACE. These reads were obtained on an Illumina HiSeq 2500. Using fastp at Q25 and MiXCR, TCRdb reprocessed the public reads and kept productive beta chains. Each entry is one CDR3 protein sequence, shown with its most common DNA and genes. For this sample the table gives hundreds of thousands of distinct CDR3 sequences, of which about 9.5% were detected only once. The top ten clonotypes cover about a sixth of the sample. Sample: PBMCs, taken on the day of the first yellow fever vaccination. The origin of the receptors is a man between 18 and 29 years old who received the YFV17D yellow fever vaccine.

This clonotype has just a few counts. The chain employs TRBV5-8 and TRBJ2-2, with D maybe TRBD1 (5 bases). Germline values: CDR1 SGHTS, CDR2 YDEGEE. The CDR3 is 13 residues long. Deletions cut 1 base from V and 7 bases from J, with 8 bases between. CDR3 loop: CASSLRTHGELFF. The CDR3 DNA reads as TGTGCCAGCAGCTTGCGGACACACGGGGAGCTGTTTTTT.

This clonotype was counted only a few times. As DNA, the CDR3 is TGCGCCAGCAGCTTGGGGACAGGGAGTCAGGAGACCCAGTACTTC. As protein: CASSLGTGSQETQYF. The V and J genes are TRBV5-1 and TRBJ2-5, with TRBD1 matching over 8 bases. With V trimmed by 0 bases and J by 5 bases, 6 bases remained unmatched. Per the germline V gene, CDR1 is SGHRS and CDR2 is YFSETQ. CDR3 length: 15 amino acids.

This clonotype was recorded a few times. V is TRBV12-3 or TRBV12-4 and J is TRBJ2-7, with TRBD1 matching over 9 bases. The CDR3 length is 16 residues. V lost 5 bases to trimming and J lost 3 bases; unmatched junction nucleotides: 11. The CDR3 is CASSPRPTGGDYEQYF. The CDR3 DNA follows: TGTGCCAGCAGTCCACGTCCGACAGGGGGTGACTACGAGCAGTACTTC.

In its sample, this clonotype was seen many times. V usage is TRBV6-5 and J usage is TRBJ1-1; D may be TRBD1 (6 bases). Germline assignment: CDR1 MNHEY and CDR2 SVGAGI. The CDR3 runs 12 residues. V shed 2 bases and J shed 10 bases, with 11 bases lying between them. CDR3 sequence (DNA): TGTGCCAGCAGTTACGTGGGACAAACAGCTTTCTTT. This gives the protein CASSYVGQTAFF.

The CDR3 DNA is TGTGCCAGCAGTTACAAGGAGGGGGGCTACACCTTC. Translation gives CASSYKEGGYTF. V gene TRBV6-6 combines with J gene TRBJ1-2, with D possibly matching TRBD1 (5 bases). The germline V and J ends were trimmed by 2 bases and 8 bases, with 9 bases remaining between them. The germline CDR1 and CDR2 sequences are MNHNY and SVGAGI (reference sequence). The CDR3 consists of 12 residues.

This clonotype has a handful of counts. A much larger clone differs by one base, so this may be a read error. The gene calls are TRBV29-1 and TRBJ1-1; D uncertain. V shed 2 bases and J shed 3 bases, with 13 bases lying between them. The CDR3 covers 14 residues. The germline CDR1 and CDR2 sequences are SQVTM and ANQGSEA. DNA of the CDR3: TGCAGCGTTGAATGTATGGGATGGGACACTGAAGCTTTCTTT. Residues: CSVECMGWDTEAFF.

The V gene is TRBV7-8, the J gene TRBJ2-6; 7 nucleotides agree with TRBD1. The CDR3 extends over 19 amino acids. The V segment lost 4 bases and the J segment 0 bases; nucleotides outside the gene matches: 12. The germline V gene has CDR1 SGHVS and CDR2 FQNEAQ. The DNA for the CDR3 is TGTGCCAGCAGCTCCCTCCAAGGACAGGAAAGCTCTGGGGCCAACGTCCTGACTTTC. It codes for CASSSLQGQESSGANVLTF.

This clonotype has more than one count but fewer than ten. One end of the junction is discordant with germline, which a read error may explain. The chain uses TRBV15 and TRBJ1-2, with TRBD1 as a possible D gene (5 bases). Germline lookup yields CDR1 LNHNV and CDR2 YYDKDF (reference sequence). The CDR3 runs 12 residues. The CDR3 protein is CATSRGEGPRAF. The CDR3 nucleotides read TGTGCCACCAGCAGAGGGGAGGGGCCGCGCGCCTTC.

This clonotype was counted a few times. For the CDR3, the DNA is TGCGCCAGCAGCCCGCCCGAAGGATATGGCGGGGAGCTGTTTTTT. Protein product: CASSPPEGYGGELFF. The gene calls are TRBV5-1 and TRBJ2-2; D not certain. V lost 4 bases and J lost 7, with 17 bases in between. Germline V gene data show CDR1 as SGHRS and CDR2 as YFSETQ. The CDR3 is 15 residues long.

This clonotype showed up many times. The chain employs TRBV18 and TRBJ2-1, with 9 bases identical to TRBD2. Germline lookup yields CDR1 KGHSH and CDR2 LQKENI. The CDR3 spans 16 residues. With V trimmed by 1 base and J by 6 bases, 7 bases remained unmatched. The CDR3 protein is CASSPRRRGGINEQFF. The CDR3 coding sequence is TGTGCCAGCTCACCACGACGGCGGGGGGGCATCAATGAGCAGTTCTTC.

This CDR3 is CASSQASYEQYV. The CDR3 DNA reads TGTGCCAGCAGTCAGGCATCCTACGAGCAGTACGTC. The rearrangement joins TRBV28 to TRBJ2-7; D gene ambiguous. CDR3 length equals 12 residues. The V end was cut by 5 bases, the J end by 1 base, with 6 bases between. Germline CDR1 is MDHEN and CDR2 is SYDVKM.

This clonotype has only a few counts. The chain employs TRBV4-1 and TRBJ2-4; D might be TRBD1 (6 bases). The CDR3 contains 15 residues. The germline V gene encodes CDR1 MGHRA and CDR2 YSYEKL. Trimming stripped 2 bases from V and 5 bases from J, with 13 bases between. This CDR3 is CASSQIFRTENIQYF. The CDR3 nucleotides read TGCGCCAGCAGCCAAATTTTCCGGACAGAAAACATTCAGTACTTC.

The chain combines TRBV7-2 with TRBJ2-7; no clear D. Germline V gives CDR1 SGHTA, CDR2 FQGNSA. The CDR3 consists of 14 residues. V was trimmed by 1 base and J by 5 bases, leaving 12 bases between them. The CDR3: CASSLVLGSDEQYF. CDR3 bases: TGTGCCAGCAGCTTAGTGCTGGGGTCGGACGAGCAGTACTTC.